One sample yielded the 27 T cell receptor beta chains listed below, sequenced in a study of T cells in localized non-small cell lung cancer. Clones were read by immunoSEQ multiplex PCR, and TCRdb kept only the in-frame ones, dropping some. Of tens of thousands of clones listed, 89% are singletons. This material consisted of peripheral blood, taken before any cancer treatment. These receptors were obtained from a man between 40 and 70 years old with stage I squamous cell lung carcinoma.

This chain connects TRBV5-6 to TRBJ2-2; no reliable D call. The V gene lost 3 bases and the J gene lost 5 bases, with 8 bases spanning the gap. The CDR3 extends over 13 amino acids. Germline V gene data show CDR1 as SGHDT and CDR2 as YYEEEE. The CDR3 here is CASSSLGTGELFF. The CDR3 DNA sequence: TGTGCCAGCAGCTCGCTGGGGACCGGGGAGCTGTTTTTT. Drawing the rest from reference TRBV5-6 and TRBJ2-2, the complete variable domain is DAGVTQSPTHLIKTRGQQVTLRCSPKSGHDTVSWYQQALGQGPQFIFQYYEEEERQRGNFPDRFSGHQFPNYSSELNVNALLLGDSALYLCASSSLGTGELFFGEGSRLTVL.

The rearrangement uses TRBV7-9 and TRBJ1-1; D is uncertain. The V gene lost 5 bases and the J gene lost 1 base, with 11 bases spanning the gap. From germline, CDR1 is SEHNR and CDR2 FQNEAQ (reference sequence). The CDR3 has 14 residues. The CDR3 region has the DNA TGTGCCAGCAGCCCCAACCTCGAGAACACTGAAGCTTTCTTT. Translated, it gives CASSPNLENTEAFF.

The rearrangement links TRBV5-1 to TRBJ1-2, with 7 nucleotides matching TRBD1. The CDR3 runs 13 residues. V shed 1 base, J shed 7 bases, and the junction held 4 bases outside the gene matches. Germline CDR1 SGHRS, CDR2 YFSETQ. The CDR3 region has the DNA TGCGCCAGCAGCTTGACTTCAGGGGGTGGCTACACCTTC. Translated, it gives CASSLTSGGGYTF.

This chain uses TRBV7-6 with TRBJ2-1, with 7 bases aligning to TRBD2. With V trimmed by 5 bases and J by 8 bases, 3 bases remained unmatched. The CDR3 is 12 residues long. In germline, CDR1 is SGHVS, CDR2 FNYEAQ. CDR3 bases: TGTGCCAGCAGCCCTGGGAGGGATGAGCAGTTCTTC. This sequence encodes CASSPGRDEQFF.

The chain links TRBV7-2 to TRBJ2-2; D ambiguous. The CDR3 spans 16 residues. V was clipped by 3 bases and J by 0 bases, with 11 bases between them. Germline CDR1 reads SGHTA; CDR2 reads FQGNSA. The CDR3 DNA is TGTGCCAGCAGCTTTTTCTGGACGGCGAACACCGGGGAGCTGTTTTTT. It specifies CASSFFWTANTGELFF.

The chain has TRBV7-9 and TRBJ2-2; 9 nucleotides match TRBD1. The CDR3 sequence is 18 residues long. Looked up from germline, CDR1 is SEHNR and CDR2 is FQNEAQ (reference sequence). The trim removed 0 bases at V and 6 bases at J, leaving 11 bases unmatched. The CDR3 loop is CASSLAPAGQGKAGELFF. Here the CDR3 DNA reads TGTGCCAGCAGCTTAGCTCCCGCGGGACAGGGAAAAGCCGGGGAGCTGTTTTTT. Full variable domain (outside the CDR3, taken from reference TRBV7-9 and TRBJ2-2): DTGVSQNPRHKITKRGQNVTFRCDPISEHNRLYWYRQTLGQGPEFLTYFQNEAQLEKSRLLSDRFSAERPKGSFSTLEIQRTEQGDSAMYLCASSLAPAGQGKAGELFFGEGSRLTVL.

This clone was picked up a small number of times. The chain couples TRBV5-1 to TRBJ2-1; 8 nucleotides agree with TRBD2. Germline trimming cut 2 bases from V and 2 bases from J; bases unmatched to any gene: 0. The CDR3 sequence is 14 residues long. Germline V gene data show CDR1 as SGHRS and CDR2 as YFSETQ. The CDR3 DNA sequence: TGCGCCAGCAGCTTCGGGGGGGCCTACAATGAGCAGTTCTTC. Translation gives CASSFGGAYNEQFF.

V usage is TRBV5-1 and J usage is TRBJ2-3, with no clear D. The CDR3 contains 16 residues. The germline CDR1 and CDR2 sequences are SGHRS and YFSETQ. V was cut by 0 bases and J by 2 bases, with 13 bases left in between. This CDR3 reads CASSLDPHNPTDTQYF. As DNA, the CDR3 is TGCGCCAGCAGCTTGGATCCACATAATCCCACAGATACGCAGTATTTT.

The V gene is TRBV2, the J gene TRBJ2-2; 8 bases match TRBD2. Germline V CDR1 and CDR2: SNHLY, FYNNEI. The CDR3 sequence is 16 residues long. J lost 1 base, V lost 5 bases, and 6 bases had no gene match. The CDR3 DNA is TGTGCCAGCAGTTTGATAGCGGGGCAGAACACCGGGGAGCTGTTTTTT. It codes for CASSLIAGQNTGELFF.

V usage is TRBV28 and J usage is TRBJ2-7, with D possibly being TRBD1 or TRBD2 (5 bases each). Germline loops: CDR1 MDHEN, CDR2 SYDVKM. The CDR3 consists of 12 residues. Trimming removed 5 bases from V and 4 bases from J, with 9 bases in between. The CDR3 spells CASSMGEYEQYF. The CDR3 coding sequence is TGTGCCAGCAGTATGGGGGAATACGAGCAGTACTTC.

This chain connects TRBV27 to TRBJ1-4; possible D gene TRBD1, 6 bases. This CDR3 contains 13 residues. Trimming cost V 10 bases and J 3 bases, with 12 bases left between them. Germline-derived CDR1 and CDR2 are MNHEY and SMNVEV (reference sequence). The chain's CDR3 is CATSGVPNEKLFF. DNA of the CDR3: TGTGCCACGTCAGGGGTCCCTAATGAAAAACTGTTTTTT.

Only one count was recorded for this clone. V and J are TRBV28 and TRBJ1-2, with 7 bases fitting TRBD1. The germline CDR1 and CDR2 sequences are MDHEN and SYDVKM. This CDR3 spans 13 amino acids. J lost 5 bases, V lost 6 bases, and 6 bases had no gene match. The CDR3: CASRRQGEYGYTF. CDR3 in DNA: TGTGCCAGCAGGCGACAGGGAGAGTATGGCTACACCTTC.

The rearrangement joins TRBV6-1 to TRBJ1-1, with 8 bases aligning to TRBD1. Germline-derived CDR1 and CDR2 are MNHNS and SASEGT. CDR3 length: 15 amino acids. The V segment lost 4 bases and the J segment 1 base; nucleotides outside the gene matches: 5. CDR3 amino acids: CASSVSRGPNTEAFF. In DNA, the CDR3 is TGTGCCAGCAGTGTAAGCAGGGGGCCGAACACTGAAGCTTTCTTT.

DNA of the CDR3: TGTGCCAGCAGTGAAGGTGGGAGTGAGCAGTACTTC. Translating gives CASSEGGSEQYF. The V gene is TRBV2, the J gene TRBJ2-7; maybe TRBD2 (5 bases). Germline V gene data show CDR1 as SNHLY and CDR2 as FYNNEI. Trimming left V 1 base short and J 7 bases short, with 8 bases between. The CDR3 extends over 12 amino acids.

The V call is TRBV19, the J call TRBJ1-2; D is possibly TRBD1 (5 bases). The germline V gene has CDR1 LNHDA and CDR2 SQIVND (reference sequence). V shed 4 bases and J shed 3 bases, with 15 bases lying between them. The CDR3 length is 15 residues. CDR3 nucleotides: TGTGCCAGTAGTACGGGACGCCTCCTGGACTATGGCTACACCTTC. Translated, it gives CASSTGRLLDYGYTF. The full variable domain, completed using reference TRBV19 and TRBJ1-2, is DGGITQSPKYLFRKEGQNVTLSCEQNLNHDAMYWYRQDPGQGLRLIYYSQIVNDFQKGDIAEGYSVSREKKESFPLTVTSAQKNPTAFYLCASSTGRLLDYGYTFGSGTRLTVV.

Comment on this clone: One end of the junction varies from germline; a read error may be responsible. The V and J genes are TRBV29-1 and TRBJ2-1; maybe TRBD1 (5 bases). Per the germline V gene, CDR1 is SQVTM and CDR2 is ANQGSEA. This CDR3 region has 15 residues. CDR3 sequence: CSVEDRFGRSRVRVF. CDR3 in DNA: TGCAGCGTTGAAGATCGCTTCGGGCGCTCCAGGGTTAGGGTCTTC.

This CDR3 is CASSLGRPGDNQPQHF. DNA for the CDR3: TGTGCCAGCAGCCTAGGAAGGCCAGGTGACAATCAGCCCCAGCATTTT. The chain is built from TRBV5-5 and TRBJ1-5; no reliable D call. The CDR3 is 16 amino acids. V lost 4 bases and J lost 3, with 17 bases in between. CDR1 and CDR2 from the germline V gene are SGHKS and YYEKEE (reference sequence).

The rearrangement joins TRBV6-1 to TRBJ1-5; weak D call: TRBD1 (6 bases). Germline CDR1 MNHNS, CDR2 SASEGT. The V and J ends lost 3 bases and 7 bases respectively, with 10 bases between them. The CDR3 has 13 residues. CDR3 bases: TGTGCCAGCAGTGACAGGGGATACCAGCCCCAGCATTTT. This codes for CASSDRGYQPQHF.

V and J are TRBV9 and TRBJ1-2; D is perhaps TRBD1 (5 bases). V was pared by 3 bases and J by 3 bases, with 18 bases between. Germline assignment: CDR1 SGDLS and CDR2 YYNGEE. The length of the CDR3 is 16 residues. The CDR3 DNA follows: TGTGCCAGCAGCGACCCCGTTGGGGCGGGTGACTATGGCTACACCTTC. It codes for CASSDPVGAGDYGYTF. Full variable domain (rest looked up from reference TRBV9 and TRBJ1-2): DSGVTQTPKHLITATGQRVTLRCSPRSGDLSVYWYQQSLDQGLQFLIQYYNGEERAKGNILERFSAQQFPDLHSELNLSSLELGDSALYFCASSDPVGAGDYGYTFGSGTRLTVV.

V and J are TRBV11-3 and TRBJ1-1; D ambiguous. CDR3 length equals 14 residues. CDR1 is SGHNT, CDR2 YENEEA, per germline. The V and J ends lost 2 bases and 4 bases respectively, with 11 bases between them. DNA for the CDR3: TGTGCCAGCAGCTTAACTTCATCCTCCACTGAAGCTTTCTTT. Translation: CASSLTSSSTEAFF.

In regard to this clone: A read error may produce the germline difference seen at one junction end. The rearrangement joins TRBV6-1 to TRBJ2-3; D gene unclear. Germline assignment: CDR1 MNHNS and CDR2 SASEGT. CDR3 size: 15 residues. CDR3 sequence: CASGEGGMGTDTQYF. DNA of the CDR3: TGTGCCAGCGGTGAAGGCGGTATGGGGACAGATACGCAGTATTTT.

This sequence joins TRBV29-1 and TRBJ1-5; D remains unclear. Trimming took 6 bases from V and 4 from J, leaving 13 bases between them. In germline, CDR1 is SQVTM, CDR2 ANQGSEA. The CDR3 covers 13 residues. The CDR3 is CSVVEQTNQPQHF. In nucleotides, the CDR3 is TGCAGCGTCGTGGAACAGACGAATCAGCCCCAGCATTTT.

This chain links TRBV6-1 with TRBJ1-1, with 8 bases fitting TRBD1. Per the germline V gene, CDR1 is MNHNS and CDR2 is SASEGT. This CDR3 has 13 amino acids. The V gene end was trimmed by 6 bases and the J gene end by 5 bases; junction bases not matched to a gene: 5. CDR3 nucleotides: TGTGCCAGCAGAACGACAGGGGAAACTGAAGCTTTCTTT. Its translation: CASRTTGETEAFF.

The sample holds one count of this clone. V is TRBV30 and J is TRBJ1-5; maybe TRBD1 (5 bases). Trimming cost V 3 bases and J 3 bases, with 12 bases left between them. CDR3 length: 14 amino acids. Germline-derived CDR1 and CDR2 are GTSNPN and SVGIG (reference sequence). The CDR3 loop is CAWRGRGDNQPQHF. Here the CDR3 DNA reads TGTGCCTGGAGAGGGAGAGGGGACAATCAGCCCCAGCATTTT. The whole variable domain, filled in from reference TRBV30 and TRBJ1-5, reads SQTIHQWPATLVQPVGSPLSLECTVEGTSNPNLYWYRQAAGRGLQLLFYSVGIGQISSEVPQNLSASRPQDRQFILSSKKLLLSDSGFYLCAWRGRGDNQPQHFGDGTRLSIL.

This sequence joins TRBV7-2 and TRBJ1-2; no clear D gene. The CDR3 sequence is 13 residues long. V lost 1 base to trimming and J lost 8 bases, with 11 bases between them. CDR1 SGHTA and CDR2 FQGNSA come from the germline V gene. The DNA of the CDR3 is TGTGCCAGCAGCTTAGAGGGCCTCTCCGGCTACACCTTC. This translates into CASSLEGLSGYTF.

The chain couples TRBV4-1 to TRBJ2-7, with 10 bases aligning to TRBD2. The CDR3 runs to 17 residues. CDR1 is MGHRA, CDR2 YSYEKL, per germline. The V and J ends lost 1 base and 0 bases, in that order; junction bases with no gene match: 6. The CDR3 sequence: CASSQVAGGLSSYEQYF. CDR3 bases: TGCGCCAGCAGCCAAGTAGCGGGGGGACTTAGCTCCTACGAGCAGTACTTC.

The V and J genes are TRBV2 and TRBJ2-2, with D unclear. This CDR3 is 14 amino acids long. V was cut by 6 bases and J by 0 bases, with 8 bases left in between. Germline V CDR1 and CDR2: SNHLY, FYNNEI. The CDR3 sequence is CASRRTANTGELFF. The CDR3 nucleotides read TGTGCCAGCAGGAGGACGGCGAACACCGGGGAGCTGTTTTTT.